This T cell receptor (beta chain) was identified during a study of OX40 agonist ivuxolimab in advanced cancers. The CDR3 totals 14 residues. Looked up from germline, CDR1 is SGHRS and CDR2 is YFSETQ. Trimming cost V 4 bases and J 0 bases; bases outside gene matches: 4. Method: immunoSEQ multiplex PCR; TCRdb's copy keeps in-frame clones and lacks some. The sample records 110,000 or so clones, about 91% being singletons. This clone was detected only once. The sequencing here drew on CD4+ or CD8+ T cells sorted from blood, taken in a trial of the OX40 agonist ivuxolimab. This receptor was taken from an adult with an advanced solid tumor such as melanoma, head and neck, liver or kidney cancer. The chain combines TRBV5-1 with TRBJ2-7; the match to TRBD2 covers 7 bases. CDR3 in amino acids: CASSTGTISYEQYF. CDR3 nucleotide sequence: TGCGCCAGCAGCACTGGGACTATCTCCTACGAGCAGTACTTC.